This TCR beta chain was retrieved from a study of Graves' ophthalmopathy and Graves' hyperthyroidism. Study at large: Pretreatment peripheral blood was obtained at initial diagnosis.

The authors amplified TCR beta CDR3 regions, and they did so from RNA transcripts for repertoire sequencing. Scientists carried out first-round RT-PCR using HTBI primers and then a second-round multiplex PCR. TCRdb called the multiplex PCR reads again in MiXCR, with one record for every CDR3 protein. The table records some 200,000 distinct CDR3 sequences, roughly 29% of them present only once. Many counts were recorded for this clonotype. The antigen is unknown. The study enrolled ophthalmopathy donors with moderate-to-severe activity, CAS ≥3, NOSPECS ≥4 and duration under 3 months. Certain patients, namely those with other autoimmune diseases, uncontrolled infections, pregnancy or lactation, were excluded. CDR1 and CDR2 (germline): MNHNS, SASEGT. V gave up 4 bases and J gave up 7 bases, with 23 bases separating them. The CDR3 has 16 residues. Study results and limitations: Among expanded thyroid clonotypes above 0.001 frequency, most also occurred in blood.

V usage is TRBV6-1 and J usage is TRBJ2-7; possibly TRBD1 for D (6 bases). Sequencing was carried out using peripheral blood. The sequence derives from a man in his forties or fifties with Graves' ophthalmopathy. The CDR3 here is CASSGTIQGVLGEQYF. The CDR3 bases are TGTGCCAGCAGTGGAACTATACAGGGTGTCCTAGGGGAGCAGTACTTC.